This T cell receptor beta chain emerged from a study of shared clonotypes between healthy human individuals. Looking at the study overall: Donors had three CD4 naive, three CD4 memory, two CD8 naive and one CD8 memory plate apiece. Study-level results: Around 4.7% of naive CD4 clonotypes were shared across a handful of donors.

Germline-derived CDR1 and CDR2 are LGHNA and YSLEER. The CDR3 has 17 amino acids. V lost 3 bases to trimming and J lost 4 bases; unmatched junction nucleotides: 9. For every subset, genomic DNA was evenly distributed across several immunoSEQ plates. This table comes from immunoSEQ multiplex PCR, and its TCRdb copy is limited to in-frame clones, with some not included. The sample has around 690,000 clones, 90% seen once; the top ten hold 30% to 40%. This clone was recorded a few times. The antigen remains undetermined. This receptor was obtained from a man between 18 and 29 years old in good health. Some clones in this sample may be carry-over from other donors' samples. The sequencing input was memory CD8+ T cells from PBMCs. As for subset: CD45RO+ cells pooled with CCR7-negative TemRA cells. The V gene is TRBV4-3, the J gene TRBJ2-1; TRBD2 aligns across 10 bases. The CDR3 sequence: CASSQFTSGRGYNEQFF. The CDR3 DNA follows: TGCGCCAGCAGCCAGTTTACGAGCGGGAGGGGGTACAATGAGCAGTTCTTC.